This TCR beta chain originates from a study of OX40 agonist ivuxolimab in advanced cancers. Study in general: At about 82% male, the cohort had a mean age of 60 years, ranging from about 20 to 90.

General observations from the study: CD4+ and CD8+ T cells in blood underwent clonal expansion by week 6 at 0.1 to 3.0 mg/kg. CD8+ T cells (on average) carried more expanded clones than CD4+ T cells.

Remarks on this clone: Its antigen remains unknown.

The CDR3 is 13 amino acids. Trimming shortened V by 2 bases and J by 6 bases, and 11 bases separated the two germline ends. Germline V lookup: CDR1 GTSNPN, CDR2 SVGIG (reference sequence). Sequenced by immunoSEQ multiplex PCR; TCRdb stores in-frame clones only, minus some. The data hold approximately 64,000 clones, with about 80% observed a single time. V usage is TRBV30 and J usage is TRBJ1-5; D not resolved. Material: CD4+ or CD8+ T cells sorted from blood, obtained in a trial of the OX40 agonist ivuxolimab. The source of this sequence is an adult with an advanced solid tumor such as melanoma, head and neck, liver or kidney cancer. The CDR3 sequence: CAWSPQVGQPQHF. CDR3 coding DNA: TGTGCCTGGAGTCCCCAGGTCGGTCAGCCCCAGCATTTT.